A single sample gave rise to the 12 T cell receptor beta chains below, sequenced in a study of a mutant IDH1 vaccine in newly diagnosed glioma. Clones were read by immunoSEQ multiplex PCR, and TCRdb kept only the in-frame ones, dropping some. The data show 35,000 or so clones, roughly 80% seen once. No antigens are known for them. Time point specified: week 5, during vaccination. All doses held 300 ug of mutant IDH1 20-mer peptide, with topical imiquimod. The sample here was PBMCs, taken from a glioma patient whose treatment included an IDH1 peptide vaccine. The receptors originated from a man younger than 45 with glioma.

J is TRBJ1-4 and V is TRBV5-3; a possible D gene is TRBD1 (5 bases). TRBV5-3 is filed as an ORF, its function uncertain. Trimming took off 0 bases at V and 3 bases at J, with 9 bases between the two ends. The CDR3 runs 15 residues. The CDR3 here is CARSLAQGANEKLFF. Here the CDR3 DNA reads TGTGCCAGAAGCTTGGCGCAGGGAGCTAATGAAAAACTGTTTTTT.

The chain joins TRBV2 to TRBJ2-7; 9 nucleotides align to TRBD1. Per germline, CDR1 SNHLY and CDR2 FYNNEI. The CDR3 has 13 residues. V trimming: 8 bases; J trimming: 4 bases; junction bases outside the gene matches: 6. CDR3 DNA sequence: TGTGCCAGCCGGGACAGGGTAAGGTACGAGCAGTACTTC. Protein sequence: CASRDRVRYEQYF.

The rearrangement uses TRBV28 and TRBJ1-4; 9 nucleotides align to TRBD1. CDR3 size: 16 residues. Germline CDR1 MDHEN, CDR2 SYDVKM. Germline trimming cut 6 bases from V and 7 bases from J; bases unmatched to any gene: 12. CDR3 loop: CASSKNTGGFTEKLFF. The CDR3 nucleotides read TGTGCCAGCAGCAAAAACACAGGGGGCTTTACTGAAAAACTGTTTTTT.

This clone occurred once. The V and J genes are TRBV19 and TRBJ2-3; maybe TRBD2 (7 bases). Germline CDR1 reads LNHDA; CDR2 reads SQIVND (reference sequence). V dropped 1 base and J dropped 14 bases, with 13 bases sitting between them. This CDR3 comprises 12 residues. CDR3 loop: CASSIAGGTLYF. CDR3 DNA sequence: TGTGCCAGTAGTATAGCGGGGGGCACGTTGTATTTT. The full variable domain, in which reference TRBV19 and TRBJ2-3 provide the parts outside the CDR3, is DGGITQSPKYLFRKEGQNVTLSCEQNLNHDAMYWYRQDPGQGLRLIYYSQIVNDFQKGDIAEGYSVSREKKESFPLTVTSAQKNPTAFYLCASSIAGGTLYFGPGTRLTVL.

The CDR3 DNA follows: TGCGCCAGCAGCTTGGAAGCTAGTGGCACCGGGGAGCTGTTTTTT. Protein sequence: CASSLEASGTGELFF. The chain joins TRBV5-1 to TRBJ2-2, with D unresolved. With 0 bases removed from V and 4 bases from J, the gap between germline ends came to 10 bases. The CDR3 length is 15 residues. Germline V gives CDR1 SGHRS, CDR2 YFSETQ.

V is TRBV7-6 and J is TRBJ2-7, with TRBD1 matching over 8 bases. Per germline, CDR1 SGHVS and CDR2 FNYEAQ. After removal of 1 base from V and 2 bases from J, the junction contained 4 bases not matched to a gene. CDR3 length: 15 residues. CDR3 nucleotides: TGTGCCAGCAGCTTAGGAGGACAGGGAGCCTACGAGCAGTACTTC. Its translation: CASSLGGQGAYEQYF.

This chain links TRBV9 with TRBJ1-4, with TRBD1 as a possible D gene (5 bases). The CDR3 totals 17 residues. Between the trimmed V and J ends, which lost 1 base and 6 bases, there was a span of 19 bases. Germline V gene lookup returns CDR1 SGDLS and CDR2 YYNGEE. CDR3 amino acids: CASSVKSSGRGDEKLFF. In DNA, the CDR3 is TGTGCCAGCAGCGTAAAGTCGTCAGGGAGGGGTGATGAAAAACTGTTTTTT.

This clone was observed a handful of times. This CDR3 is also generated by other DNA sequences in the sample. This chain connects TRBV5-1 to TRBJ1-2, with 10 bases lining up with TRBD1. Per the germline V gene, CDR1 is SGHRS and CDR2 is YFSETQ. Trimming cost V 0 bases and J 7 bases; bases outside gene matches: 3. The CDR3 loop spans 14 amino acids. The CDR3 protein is CASSLAGDRGGYTF. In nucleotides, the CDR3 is TGCGCCAGCAGCTTGGCCGGGGACAGGGGTGGCTACACCTTC.

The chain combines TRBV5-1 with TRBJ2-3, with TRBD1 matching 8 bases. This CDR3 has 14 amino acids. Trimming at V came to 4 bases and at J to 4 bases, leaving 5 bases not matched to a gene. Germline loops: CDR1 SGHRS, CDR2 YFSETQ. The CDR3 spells CASSDGQGADTQYF. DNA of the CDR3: TGCGCCAGCAGCGATGGACAGGGCGCAGATACGCAGTATTTT.

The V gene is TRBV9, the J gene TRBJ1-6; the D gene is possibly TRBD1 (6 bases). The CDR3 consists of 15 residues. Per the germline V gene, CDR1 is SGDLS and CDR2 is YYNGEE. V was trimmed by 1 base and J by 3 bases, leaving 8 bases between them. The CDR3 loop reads CASSVRQDYNSPLHF. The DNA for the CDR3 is TGTGCCAGCAGCGTAAGACAGGACTATAATTCACCCCTCCACTTT. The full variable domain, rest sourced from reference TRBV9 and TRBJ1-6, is DSGVTQTPKHLITATGQRVTLRCSPRSGDLSVYWYQQSLDQGLQFLIQYYNGEERAKGNILERFSAQQFPDLHSELNLSSLELGDSALYFCASSVRQDYNSPLHFGNGTRLTVT.

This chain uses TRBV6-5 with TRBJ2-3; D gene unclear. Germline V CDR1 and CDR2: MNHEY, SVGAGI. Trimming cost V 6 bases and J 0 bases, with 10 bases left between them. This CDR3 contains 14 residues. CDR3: CASRPPRSTDTQYF. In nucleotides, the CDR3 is TGTGCCAGCAGGCCCCCCAGGAGCACAGATACGCAGTATTTT.

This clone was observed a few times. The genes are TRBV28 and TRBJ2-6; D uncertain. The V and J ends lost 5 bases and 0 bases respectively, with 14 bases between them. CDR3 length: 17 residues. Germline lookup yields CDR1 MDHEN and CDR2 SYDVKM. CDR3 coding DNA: TGTGCCAGCAGTGGCGCCGGGCTTCGCTCTGGGGCCAACGTCCTGACTTTC. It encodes CASSGAGLRSGANVLTF.